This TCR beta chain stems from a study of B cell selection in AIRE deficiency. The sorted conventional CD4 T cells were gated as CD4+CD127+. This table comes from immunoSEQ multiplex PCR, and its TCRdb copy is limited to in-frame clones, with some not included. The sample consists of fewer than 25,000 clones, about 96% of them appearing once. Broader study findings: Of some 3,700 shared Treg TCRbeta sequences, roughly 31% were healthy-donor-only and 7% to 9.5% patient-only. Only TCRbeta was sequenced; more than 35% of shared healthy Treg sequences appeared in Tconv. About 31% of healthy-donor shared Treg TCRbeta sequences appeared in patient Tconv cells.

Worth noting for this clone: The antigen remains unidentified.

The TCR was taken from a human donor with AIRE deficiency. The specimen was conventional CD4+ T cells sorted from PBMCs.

CDR3 in amino acids: CATQSALGTYEQYF. CDR3 nucleotides: TGTGCCACCCAATCTGCCCTAGGTACCTACGAGCAGTACTTC. The V call is TRBV6-1, the J call TRBJ2-7; D is undetermined. V lost 10 bases to trimming and J lost 2 bases, with 18 bases between them. This CDR3 contains 14 residues. The V gene's germline CDR1 is MNHNS and CDR2 SASEGT.